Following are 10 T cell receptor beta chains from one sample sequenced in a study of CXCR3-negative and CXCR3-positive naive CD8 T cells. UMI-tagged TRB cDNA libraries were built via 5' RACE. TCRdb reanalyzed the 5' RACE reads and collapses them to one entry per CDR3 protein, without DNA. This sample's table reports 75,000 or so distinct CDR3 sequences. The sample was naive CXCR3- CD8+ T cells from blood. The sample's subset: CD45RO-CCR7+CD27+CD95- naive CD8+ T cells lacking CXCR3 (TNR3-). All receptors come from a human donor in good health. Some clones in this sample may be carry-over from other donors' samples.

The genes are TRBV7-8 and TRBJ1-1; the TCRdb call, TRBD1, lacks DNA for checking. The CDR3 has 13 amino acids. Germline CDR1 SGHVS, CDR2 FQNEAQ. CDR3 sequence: CASSLQGFTEAFF.

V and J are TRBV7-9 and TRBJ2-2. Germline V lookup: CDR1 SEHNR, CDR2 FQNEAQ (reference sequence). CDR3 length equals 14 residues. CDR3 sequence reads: CASSLLQYTGELFF.

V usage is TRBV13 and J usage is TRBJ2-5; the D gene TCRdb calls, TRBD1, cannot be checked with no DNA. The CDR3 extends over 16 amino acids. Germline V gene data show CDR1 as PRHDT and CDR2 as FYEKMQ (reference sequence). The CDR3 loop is CASSLWGQGIQETQYF.

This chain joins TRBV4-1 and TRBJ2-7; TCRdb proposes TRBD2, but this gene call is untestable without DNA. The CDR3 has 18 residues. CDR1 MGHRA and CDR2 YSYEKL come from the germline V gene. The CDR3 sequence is CASSQEGAGGGRSYEQYF.

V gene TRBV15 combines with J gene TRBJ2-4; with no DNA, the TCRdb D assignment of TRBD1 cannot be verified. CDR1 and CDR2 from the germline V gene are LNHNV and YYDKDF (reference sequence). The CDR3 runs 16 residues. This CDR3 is CATSGQGARAKNIQYF.

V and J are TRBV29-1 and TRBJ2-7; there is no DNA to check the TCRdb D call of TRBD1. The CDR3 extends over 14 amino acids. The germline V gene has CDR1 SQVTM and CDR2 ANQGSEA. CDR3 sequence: CSVGNRGVPREQYF.

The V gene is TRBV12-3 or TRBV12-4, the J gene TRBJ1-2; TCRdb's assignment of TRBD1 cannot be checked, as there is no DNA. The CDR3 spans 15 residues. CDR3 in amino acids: CASSLPYPGSHGYTF.

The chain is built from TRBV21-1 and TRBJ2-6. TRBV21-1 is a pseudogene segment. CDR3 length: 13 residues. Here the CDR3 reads CASSNSVANVLTF.

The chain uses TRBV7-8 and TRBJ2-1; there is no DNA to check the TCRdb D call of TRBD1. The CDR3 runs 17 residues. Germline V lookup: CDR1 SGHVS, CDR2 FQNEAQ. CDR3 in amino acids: CASSNAGTGGSYNEQFF.

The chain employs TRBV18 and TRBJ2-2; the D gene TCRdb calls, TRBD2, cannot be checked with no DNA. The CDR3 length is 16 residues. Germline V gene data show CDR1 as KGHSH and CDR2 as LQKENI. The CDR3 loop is CASSPSRGPNTGELFF.